Listed here are 22 T cell receptor beta chains from one sample, sequenced in a study of T cells after yellow fever vaccination. TCRdb re-called the 5' RACE reads with MiXCR, one entry per CDR3 protein. The data contain approximately 130,000 distinct CDR3 sequences, around 15% of them singletons. Sequences were derived from CD8+ T cells sorted from PBMCs, sampled 5 days after the yellow fever booster vaccination. The receptors here all came from a man aged 18 to 30 who received the YFV17D yellow fever vaccine.

This clonotype was recorded many times. The V gene is TRBV29-1, the J gene TRBJ2-2; no reliable D call. Germline lookup yields CDR1 SQVTM and CDR2 ANQGSEA. This CDR3 comprises 12 residues. The V end was cut by 2 bases, the J end by 5 bases, with 6 bases between. CDR3 in amino acids: CSVEIWTGELFF. The DNA for the CDR3 is TGCAGCGTTGAAATTTGGACCGGGGAGCTGTTTTTT.

This clonotype was picked up many times. The J gene is TRBJ1-2, the V gene TRBV7-8; 9 bases line up with TRBD1. Germline V gene sequence: CDR1 SGHVS, CDR2 FQNEAQ. With V trimmed by 0 bases and J by 3 bases, 8 bases remained unmatched. The CDR3 loop spans 17 amino acids. CDR3 region: CASSLAWGTGRDYGYTF. The DNA of the CDR3 is TGTGCCAGCAGCTTAGCGTGGGGGACAGGGAGGGACTATGGCTACACCTTC.

The V gene is TRBV5-1, the J gene TRBJ1-4, with TRBD1 as a possible D gene (5 bases). The CDR3 loop spans 17 amino acids. CDR1 and CDR2 (germline): SGHRS, YFSETQ. Trimming shortened V by 0 bases and J by 0 bases, and 12 bases separated the two germline ends. The CDR3 DNA sequence: TGCGCCAGCAGCTTGGGGTGGGACGGCCCAACTAATGAAAAACTGTTTTTT. Protein sequence: CASSLGWDGPTNEKLFF.

This clonotype was counted between two and nine times. The V gene is TRBV5-1, the J gene TRBJ1-5, with 12 nucleotides matching TRBD1. Germline CDR1 and CDR2: SGHRS and YFSETQ. The CDR3 is made up of 16 amino acids. V shed 2 bases and J 2 bases; nucleotides not matched to a gene: 2. CDR3 coding DNA: TGCGCCAGCAGCTTAGGGACAGGGGGCGGCAATCAGCCCCAGCATTTT. As protein: CASSLGTGGGNQPQHF.

This clonotype was seen just once. The chain uses TRBV5-5 and TRBJ2-1; D not resolved. The CDR3 totals 15 residues. V was pared by 1 base and J by 2 bases, with 10 bases between. The germline V gene has CDR1 SGHKS and CDR2 YYEKEE (reference sequence). The CDR3 DNA follows: TGTGCCAGCAGCTTGCGGCTAAGCGCCTACAATGAGCAGTTCTTC. Its translation is CASSLRLSAYNEQFF.

This chain links TRBV29-1 with TRBJ2-5; D not certain. CDR1 and CDR2 (germline): SQVTM, ANQGSEA. The length of the CDR3 is 13 residues. V was cut by 4 bases and J by 0 bases, with 9 bases left in between. As DNA, the CDR3 is TGCAGCGTTGTAGGGCGGAACCAAGAGACCCAGTACTTC. Translated, it gives CSVVGRNQETQYF.

The chain employs TRBV7-9 and TRBJ2-3; no reliable D call. CDR3 length: 16 amino acids. The V end lost 2 bases, the J end lost 6 bases, and 18 bases lay between the germline ends. Germline V CDR1 and CDR2: SEHNR, FQNEAQ (reference sequence). CDR3: CASSLWVVGVIDTQYF. The CDR3 nucleotides are TGTGCCAGCAGCTTATGGGTAGTCGGAGTAATCGATACGCAGTATTTT.

The chain couples TRBV10-3 to TRBJ2-5; D remains ambiguous. The CDR3 length is 11 residues. Per the germline V gene, CDR1 is ENHRY and CDR2 is SYGVKD. Between the trimmed V and J ends, which lost 3 bases and 4 bases, there was a span of 3 bases. CDR3 bases: TGTGCCATCAGTGAAGGAGAGACCCAGTACTTC. Its translation: CAISEGETQYF.

The chain carries TRBV25-1 and TRBJ1-1, with a weak D call TRBD1 (5 bases). The CDR3 has 13 residues. The V gene's germline CDR1 is MGHDK and CDR2 SYGVNS. Trimming took 6 bases from V and 1 from J, leaving 9 bases between them. In nucleotides, the CDR3 is TGTGCCAGCAGCCCGGACAAGAACACTGAAGCTTTCTTT. Its protein is CASSPDKNTEAFF.

This clonotype was recorded many times. The chain couples TRBV7-9 to TRBJ2-3; D call uncertain. The CDR3 is made up of 16 amino acids. CDR1 and CDR2 from the germline V gene are SEHNR and FQNEAQ (reference sequence). V lost 8 bases, J lost 2 bases, and 20 bases lay in between. CDR3 sequence (DNA): TGTGCCAGCCGCCCCACCTCTCTGGCGGCCACAGATACGCAGTATTTT. This codes for CASRPTSLAATDTQYF.

This chain uses TRBV4-3 with TRBJ2-1; D is uncertain. V lost 0 bases and J 7 bases, leaving 13 bases between the germline ends. Germline V lookup: CDR1 LGHNA, CDR2 YSLEER. The CDR3 is 15 amino acids. The CDR3 nucleotides are TGCGCCAGCAGCCAAGATTCCTGGCAGAGAAATGAGCAGTTCTTC. Protein: CASSQDSWQRNEQFF.

In this sample, this clonotype turned up a few times. The chain joins TRBV6-5 to TRBJ2-4; possibly TRBD2 for D (6 bases). Germline V gives CDR1 MNHEY, CDR2 SVGAGI. This CDR3 contains 13 residues. V lost 10 bases and J 6 bases, leaving 16 bases between the germline ends. This CDR3 is CANVRLGRNIQYF. The CDR3 DNA reads as TGTGCCAATGTCCGGCTCGGGAGAAACATTCAGTACTTC.

This clonotype occurred many times. The gene calls are TRBV5-6 and TRBJ2-1; D gene unclear. Trimming removed 0 bases at V and 8 bases at J, with 6 bases between. CDR3 size: 12 residues. Germline values: CDR1 SGHDT, CDR2 YYEEEE. The CDR3 loop is CASSLEYHEQFF. The CDR3 bases are TGTGCCAGCAGCTTGGAATACCATGAGCAGTTCTTC. The variable domain in full, completed from reference TRBV5-6 and TRBJ2-1, reads DAGVTQSPTHLIKTRGQQVTLRCSPKSGHDTVSWYQQALGQGPQFIFQYYEEEERQRGNFPDRFSGHQFPNYSSELNVNALLLGDSALYLCASSLEYHEQFFGPGTRLTVL.

This clonotype was counted at least ten times. The chain links TRBV18 to TRBJ2-7; D remains ambiguous. The CDR3 length is 13 residues. Trimming stripped 4 bases from V and 3 bases from J, with 10 bases between. Germline-derived CDR1 and CDR2 are KGHSH and LQKENI. CDR3 sequence (DNA): TGTGCCAGCTCACTAAGCCAGGTCTACGAGCAGTACGTC. Residues: CASSLSQVYEQYV.

The genes are TRBV5-5 and TRBJ2-7; TRBD2 aligns across 7 bases. The CDR3 is 13 residues long. V trimming: 7 bases; J trimming: 7 bases; junction bases outside the gene matches: 11. Per germline, CDR1 SGHKS and CDR2 YYEKEE (reference sequence). The CDR3 DNA reads as TGTGCCAGCGAACCCCTCAACGGGGGGGAGCAGTACGTC. This gives the protein CASEPLNGGEQYV.

The chain couples TRBV6-5 to TRBJ2-1; 7 nucleotides agree with TRBD1. This CDR3 is 15 amino acids long. Losses at the gene ends were 6 bases for V and 8 bases for J; bases not matched to a gene: 13. Germline V CDR1 and CDR2: MNHEY, SVGAGI. This CDR3 reads CASRLTVGGIDEQFF. As DNA, the CDR3 is TGTGCCAGCAGACTGACCGTAGGGGGCATCGATGAGCAGTTCTTC.

This sequence joins TRBV4-3 and TRBJ2-3; possibly TRBD1 for D (6 bases). The V end was cut by 4 bases, the J end by 1 base, with 12 bases between. The CDR3 consists of 15 residues. Germline V CDR1 and CDR2: LGHNA, YSLEER. CDR3 coding DNA: TGCGCCAGCAGCCGAGGGACATCGCGCACAGATACGCAGTATTTT. Translating it yields CASSRGTSRTDTQYF.

The sample holds a few counts of this clonotype. The V call is TRBV4-1, the J call TRBJ2-7; 8 nucleotides line up with TRBD2. Germline values: CDR1 MGHRA, CDR2 YSYEKL. V was pared by 6 bases and J by 5 bases, with 6 bases of the junction left unmatched. This CDR3 spans 13 amino acids. The CDR3: CASSPGLANEQYF. CDR3 DNA: TGCGCCAGCAGTCCCGGACTAGCAAACGAGCAGTACTTC.

The sample holds a few counts of this clonotype. V gene TRBV20-1 combines with J gene TRBJ2-7; D might be TRBD1 or TRBD2, each matching 5 bases. Germline V lookup: CDR1 DFQATT, CDR2 SNEGSKA (reference sequence). This CDR3 is built from 16 residues. Deletions cut 3 bases from V and 3 bases from J, with 21 bases between. The CDR3 coding sequence is TGCAGTGCTAGTGATACCGGGACGGAGTCACTCTACGAGCAGTACTTC. Translation gives CSASDTGTESLYEQYF.

This clonotype turned up a few times. This rearrangement joins TRBV5-1 to TRBJ1-1, with unresolved D. This CDR3 has 13 residues. V was trimmed by 2 bases and J by 3 bases, leaving 8 bases between them. Germline V gives CDR1 SGHRS, CDR2 YFSETQ. The CDR3 sequence is CASSFRHYTEAFF. DNA of the CDR3: TGCGCCAGCAGCTTCAGACATTACACTGAAGCTTTCTTT.

This clonotype turned up a few times. CDR3 protein: CASSQARGDEQYV. CDR3 DNA sequence: TGCGCCAGCAGCCAAGCTCGGGGCGACGAGCAGTACGTC. V is TRBV4-1 and J is TRBJ2-7; either TRBD1 or TRBD2 may fit D (5 bases each). The CDR3 loop spans 13 amino acids. Deletions cut 1 base from V and 5 bases from J, with 9 bases between. CDR1 is MGHRA and CDR2 is YSYEKL in the germline V gene.

This clonotype was counted a few times. This rearrangement joins TRBV10-3 to TRBJ2-1; 9 nucleotides align to TRBD1. V lost 3 bases to trimming and J lost 2 bases; unmatched junction nucleotides: 5. The CDR3 has 16 amino acids. CDR1 ENHRY and CDR2 SYGVKD come from the germline V gene. The CDR3 is CAISEIRQGAYNEQFF. CDR3 coding DNA: TGTGCCATCAGTGAAATAAGACAGGGGGCCTACAATGAGCAGTTCTTC.